This T cell receptor (beta chain) was sequenced for a study of shared clonotypes between healthy human individuals. The CDR3 length is 11 residues. Trimming left V 5 bases short and J 2 bases short, with 3 bases between. The germline gives CDR1 MDHEN, CDR2 SYDVKM. Measured with immunoSEQ multiplex PCR; TCRdb has only the in-frame clones, and not every one. The table shows fewer than 600,000 clones, with roughly 79% occurring only once. The study drew its donors from healthy HIV-negative adults without recent acute infections or vaccinations. The sequence derives from a woman aged 40-49 years in good health. Some clones in this sample may be carry-over from other donors' samples. Specimen: PBMCs. V usage is TRBV28 and J usage is TRBJ2-5; D remains ambiguous. The CDR3 region has the DNA TGTGCCAGCAGTCCTCAAGAGACCCAGTACTTC. It encodes CASSPQETQYF.